This is a list of T cell receptor beta chains from one sample in a study of T-cell reconstitution after alpha-beta-depleted transplantation in children. TCRdb redid the calling of the PCR reads with MiXCR, one entry per CDR3 protein. The sample carries fewer than 550,000 distinct CDR3 sequences, roughly a tenth recorded once. The specimen was PBMCs, collected before TCRalphabeta/CD19-depleted stem cell transplant. The receptors derive from a child aged 2-15 years with inherited bone marrow failure, due to receive a stem cell transplant. CDR3s include the opening cysteine and the closing phenylalanine or tryptophan. Each record gives: clone size, J gene, D gene, V gene, CDR3 protein, CDR3 DNA. A D gene is named only where the DNA matches it firmly. Only some rows state a clone size, as once, few, many or a class for expanded clones.

>few|TRBJ2-6|TRBD1|TRBV27
CASSFQGVLSGANVLTF
TGTGCCAGCAGTTTCCAGGGGGTGTTATCTGGGGCCAACGTCCTGACTTTC
>NA|TRBJ2-1|TRBD2|TRBV6-5
CASSYSTGGAYNEQFF
TGTGCCAGCAGTTACTCGACGGGAGGCGCCTACAATGAGCAGTTCTTC
>many|TRBJ2-5|NA|TRBV4-1
CASSQTPETQYF
TGCGCCAGCAGCCAAACCCCGGAGACCCAGTACTTC
>many|TRBJ2-1|TRBD2|TRBV4-2
CASSQNEGGRATMYNEQFF
TGTGCCAGCAGCCAAAACGAGGGCGGGAGGGCCACAATGTACAATGAGCAGTTCTTC
>many|TRBJ2-5|TRBD1|TRBV20-1
CSARDNRGETQYF
TGCAGTGCTAGAGATAACAGGGGAGAGACCCAGTACTTC
>many|TRBJ2-4|TRBD2|TRBV5-1
CASSLAEAAGGPGNIQYF
TGCGCCAGCAGCTTGGCCGAGGCGGCGGGAGGGCCCGGAAACATTCAGTACTTC
>many|TRBJ2-1|TRBD2|TRBV20-1
CSARDSAGGYNEQFF
TGCAGTGCTAGAGATTCGGCGGGAGGGTACAATGAGCAGTTCTTC
>NA|TRBJ1-4|NA|TRBV6-1
CASSVILGRANEKLFF
TGTGCCAGCAGTGTAATACTAGGCAGGGCAAATGAAAAACTGTTTTTT
>many|TRBJ1-1|NA|TRBV27
CASSLRQNTEAFF
TGTGCCAGCAGTTTAAGGCAGAACACTGAAGCTTTCTTT
>many|TRBJ2-7|NA|TRBV12-3/TRBV12-4
CASSPGTLGEQYF
TGTGCCAGCAGTCCAGGGACGCTGGGCGAGCAGTACTTC
>many|TRBJ2-3|NA|TRBV7-2
CASSPQFTDTQYF
TGTGCCAGCAGCCCCCAATTCACAGATACGCAGTATTTT
>many|TRBJ2-1|NA|TRBV11-2
CASSSTTGYEQFF
TGTGCCAGCAGCTCCACTACAGGTTATGAGCAGTTCTTC
>many|TRBJ2-5|NA|TRBV28
CASSESGETQYF
TGTGCCAGCAGTGAATCGGGTGAGACCCAGTACTTC
>few|TRBJ1-2|TRBD1|TRBV27
CASSLSAGTGVSYGYTF
TGTGCCAGCAGTTTATCGGCCGGGACAGGGGTTTCCTATGGCTACACCTTC
>few|TRBJ2-7|TRBD2|TRBV24-1
CATSDRVAGPSYEQYF
TGTGCCACCAGTGATAGGGTAGCGGGACCCTCCTACGAGCAGTACTTC
>NA|TRBJ1-5|NA|TRBV28
CASSFRVAQPQHF
TGTGCCAGCAGTTTCAGGGTGGCTCAGCCCCAGCATTTT
>many|TRBJ2-2|TRBD2|TRBV7-9
CASRLGTSGSIGELFF
TGTGCCAGCCGCCTCGGGACTAGCGGGAGTATCGGGGAGCTGTTTTTT
>many|TRBJ2-7|NA|TRBV7-9
CASSVQGYEQYF
TGTGCCAGCAGCGTCCAGGGGTACGAGCAGTACTTC
>NA|TRBJ2-1|TRBD2|TRBV27
CASSWGGGYNEQFF
TGTGCCAGCAGTTGGGGGGGGGGCTACAATGAGCAGTTCTTC
>NA|TRBJ2-7|NA|TRBV29-1
CSVEGSGNEQYF
TGCAGCGTTGAAGGCTCGGGAAACGAGCAGTACTTC